This T cell receptor beta chain was sequenced for a study of blood T cell repertoires in COVID-19. Study-level background: Sources were T cells, B-cell-depleted T cells, or PBMCs; the material itself was cDNA or gDNA.

CDR1 and CDR2 (germline): LNHDA, SQIVND (reference sequence). This CDR3 spans 17 amino acids. Losses at the gene ends were 6 bases for V and 4 bases for J; bases not matched to a gene: 13. Patients at the Seattle site were enrolled during active infection and followed longitudinally. In the authors' methods: It was from reference gene primer amplification that nucleated cell counts were estimated. Clones were read by immunoSEQ multiplex PCR, and TCRdb kept only the in-frame ones, dropping some. V and J calls and clone size are those listed in that table; D and trimming were worked out from the DNA. Counted here are some 260,000 clones, 88% occurring once; the ten biggest clones make up roughly a tenth.

This sequence joins TRBV19 and TRBJ2-3; 10 nucleotides align to TRBD2. This receptor was identified in a woman aged 70 to 79 with COVID-19, enrolled during active disease. The sample taken for sequencing was peripheral blood. DNA for the CDR3: TGTGCCAGTAGCACCCTGAGCGGGACTAGCGTCGCAGATACGCAGTATTTT. Protein sequence: CASSTLSGTSVADTQYF.